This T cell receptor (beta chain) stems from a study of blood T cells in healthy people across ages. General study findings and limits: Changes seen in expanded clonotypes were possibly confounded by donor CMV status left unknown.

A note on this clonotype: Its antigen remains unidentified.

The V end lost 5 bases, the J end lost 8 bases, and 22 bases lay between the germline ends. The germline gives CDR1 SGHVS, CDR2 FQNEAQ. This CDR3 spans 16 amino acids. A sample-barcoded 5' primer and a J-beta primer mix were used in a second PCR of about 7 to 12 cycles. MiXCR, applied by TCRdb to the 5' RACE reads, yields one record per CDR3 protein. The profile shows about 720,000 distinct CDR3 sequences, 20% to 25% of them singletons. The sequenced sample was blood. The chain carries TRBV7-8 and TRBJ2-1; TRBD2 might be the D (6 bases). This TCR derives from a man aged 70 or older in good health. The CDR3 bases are TGTGCCAGCAGCCAATCCATCGCGGGACCACTCTATGAGCAGTTCTTC. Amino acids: CASSQSIAGPLYEQFF.